The source of this T cell receptor (beta chain) is a study of blood T cell repertoires in COVID-19. The length of the CDR3 is 14 residues. CDR1 is ENHRY, CDR2 SYGVKD, per germline. V lost 3 bases and J 8 bases, leaving 13 bases between the germline ends. Sequencing used immunoSEQ multiplex PCR; TCRdb keeps in-frame clones, though not all of them. Of about 370,000 clones listed, roughly 90% were seen once; the top ten hold approximately 3%. Sequencing was carried out using peripheral blood. The chain links TRBV10-3 to TRBJ1-4, with D possibly TRBD1 on 5 matching bases. The receptor's source is a woman aged 25 to 45 with COVID-19, enrolled during active disease. CDR3: CAISDGQGREKLFF. CDR3 coding DNA: TGTGCCATCAGTGATGGCCAGGGTAGGGAAAAACTGTTTTTT.